This entry describes one TCR beta chain. Its antigen is currently unknown. After removal of 0 bases from V and 4 bases from J, the junction contained 12 bases not matched to a gene. Germline values: CDR1 SGDLS, CDR2 YYNGEE. The CDR3 has 17 amino acids. Measured with immunoSEQ multiplex PCR; TCRdb has only the in-frame clones, and not every one. The data contain 85,000 to 130,000 clones, approximately 88% of them singletons. The sample originates from a study of T cell responses to AZD1222 COVID-19 vaccine. Findings and limits, study-wide: Along spike, vaccine-associated CD4 TCRs were found throughout, with dominance at 160-218 and 743-854.

This sequence originates from an adult in good health. Sequencing used peripheral blood, obtained on day 0 of AZD1222 vaccination. The chain combines TRBV9 with TRBJ1-2, with 7 positions matching TRBD1. CDR3 DNA sequence: TGTGCCAGCAGCGTAGAAGCCCACAGGGGATGGAGCTATGGCTACACCTTC. Protein product: CASSVEAHRGWSYGYTF.